These 32 T cell receptor beta chains share one sample of origin, sequenced in a study of T cells in Graves' hyperthyroidism and ophthalmopathy. Amplification yielded TCR beta CDR3 regions, with RNA transcripts as the source. In the first-round RT-PCR of the TCR CDR3, the HTBI primer set was used. One entry per CDR3 protein, called by TCRdb with MiXCR from the multiplex PCR reads. The top ten clones hold 18% of a sample with about 560,000 distinct CDR3 sequences, approximately 16% of them seen once. The source material was blood. These receptors were obtained from a woman aged 18-29 years with Graves' hyperthyroidism.

This clonotype was counted once. A much larger clone lies a single base off, so this may be a read error. This sequence joins TRBV2 and TRBJ2-2, with a weak D call TRBD2 (5 bases). Per the germline V gene, CDR1 is SNHLY and CDR2 is FYNNEI. V lost 6 bases and J 4 bases, leaving 18 bases between the germline ends. The CDR3 is made up of 16 amino acids. The CDR3 nucleotides are TGTGCCAGCAGCATCACCGGGATCGGTGGCACCGGGGAGCTGTTTTTT. This sequence encodes CASSITGIGGTGELFF. Filled out from reference TRBV2 and TRBJ2-2, the complete variable domain reads EPEVTQTPSHQVTQMGQEVILRCVPISNHLYFYWYRQILGQKVEFLVSFYNNEISEKSEIFDDQFSVERPDGSNFTLKIRSTKLEDSAMYFCASSITGIGGTGELFFGEGSRLTVL.

This clonotype has only a few counts. V is TRBV15 and J is TRBJ1-2; D gene uncertain. The V gene's germline CDR1 is LNHNV and CDR2 YYDKDF (reference sequence). V was pared by 0 bases and J by 4 bases, with 18 bases between. The CDR3 totals 17 residues. CDR3 amino acids: CATSRDKYVADFYGYTF. For the CDR3, the DNA is TGTGCCACCAGCAGAGACAAATACGTCGCGGATTTCTATGGCTACACCTTC.

This clonotype was recorded many times. The chain carries TRBV29-1 and TRBJ2-3; D gene uncertain. V was trimmed by 2 bases and J by 4 bases, leaving 7 bases between them. CDR3 length equals 12 residues. Looked up from germline, CDR1 is SQVTM and CDR2 is ANQGSEA. Here the CDR3 DNA reads TGCAGCGTTGAATGGGAATCAGATACGCAGTATTTT. This gives the protein CSVEWESDTQYF.

This rearrangement joins TRBV7-8 to TRBJ1-6, with unresolved D. Germline CDR1 is SGHVS and CDR2 is FQNEAQ. This CDR3 has 16 residues. Trimming removed 1 base from V and 9 bases from J, with 16 bases in between. The CDR3, as DNA: TGTGCCAGCAGCTTAGGTGTCTCTCCCGGAGGTTCACCCCTCCACTTT. Its protein product is CASSLGVSPGGSPLHF.

In this sample, this clonotype turned up many times. The chain employs TRBV2 and TRBJ1-5, with D unresolved. V lost 2 bases, J lost 4 bases, and 6 bases lay in between. Germline V CDR1 and CDR2: SNHLY, FYNNEI. The CDR3 spans 13 residues. CDR3 amino acids: CASSEWGNQPQHF. The CDR3 bases are TGTGCCAGCAGTGAATGGGGTAATCAGCCCCAGCATTTT. The whole variable domain, filled in from reference TRBV2 and TRBJ1-5, reads EPEVTQTPSHQVTQMGQEVILRCVPISNHLYFYWYRQILGQKVEFLVSFYNNEISEKSEIFDDQFSVERPDGSNFTLKIRSTKLEDSAMYFCASSEWGNQPQHFGDGTRLSIL.

In the case of this clonotype: Compared with germline, one end of the junction differs, possibly owing to a read error. The J gene is TRBJ1-3, the V gene TRBV3-1; D perhaps matches TRBD1 (6 bases). The CDR3 length is 18 residues. The germline V gene encodes CDR1 LGHDT and CDR2 YNNKEL (reference sequence). CDR3 nucleotide sequence: TGTACCAGCAGCCAAGGTCTTAGGCAGGGGAGGTCTGGAAACACCATATATTTT. This translates into CTSSQGLRQGRSGNTIYF.

This clonotype has more than one count but fewer than ten. The chain has TRBV29-1 and TRBJ2-5; the D gene is possibly TRBD1 (6 bases). Trimming left V 6 bases short and J 4 bases short, with 12 bases between. The CDR3 loop spans 12 amino acids. Germline loops: CDR1 SQVTM, CDR2 ANQGSEA. The CDR3 bases are TGCAGCGTGCCGGAAGGGGGAGAGACCCAGTACTTC. Translated: CSVPEGGETQYF.

This clonotype has ten or more counts. The chain uses TRBV12-3 or TRBV12-4 and TRBJ2-7, with a weak D call TRBD1 (6 bases). The V and J ends lost 8 bases and 4 bases respectively, with 15 bases between them. This CDR3 contains 13 residues. Here the CDR3 reads CASSSTGPYEQYF. The DNA of the CDR3 is TGTGCCAGCTCCTCGACAGGTCCTTACGAGCAGTACTTC.

This clonotype was seen repeatedly, ten times or more. The chain combines TRBV12-3 or TRBV12-4 with TRBJ2-1; the match to TRBD1 covers 7 bases. CDR3 length: 13 residues. J lost 7 bases, V lost 5 bases, and 5 bases had no gene match. CDR3 nucleotides: TGTGCCAGCAGTAAACAACAGGGGAATGAGCAGTTCTTC. Translated: CASSKQQGNEQFF.

This clonotype was recorded many times. The chain is built from TRBV28 and TRBJ1-2; D is unclear. V was clipped by 2 bases and J by 4 bases, with 8 bases between them. This CDR3 has 13 amino acids. Germline assignment: CDR1 MDHEN and CDR2 SYDVKM. CDR3 nucleotides: TGTGCCAGCAGTTTACTGGAGGGCTATGGCTACACCTTC. Residues: CASSLLEGYGYTF.

This clonotype was seen repeatedly, ten times or more. The V gene is TRBV7-2, the J gene TRBJ2-3, with 12 positions matching TRBD2. Germline CDR1 reads SGHTA; CDR2 reads FQGNSA. V lost 8 bases, J lost 0 bases, and 3 bases stayed unmatched. CDR3 size: 15 residues. CDR3 amino acids: CASPLAGGSTDTQYF. In DNA form, the CDR3 reads TGTGCCAGCCCTCTAGCGGGAGGGAGCACAGATACGCAGTATTTT.

This clonotype was observed many times. J is TRBJ2-3 and V is TRBV18, with D perhaps matching TRBD1 (6 bases). Germline V gene lookup returns CDR1 KGHSH and CDR2 LQKENI. This CDR3 spans 18 amino acids. V was trimmed by 3 bases and J by 4 bases, leaving 23 bases between them. The CDR3, as DNA: TGTGCCAGCTCACCCAACCCGCAGGGTCAGGGGCTGGCAGATACGCAGTATTTT. This gives the protein CASSPNPQGQGLADTQYF.

The chain uses TRBV3-1 and TRBJ2-1; D might be TRBD1 or TRBD2, each matching 5 bases. The V end was cut by 0 bases, the J end by 3 bases, with 9 bases between. The germline CDR1 and CDR2 sequences are LGHDT and YNNKEL (reference sequence). The CDR3 totals 15 residues. The CDR3 loop is CASSQEMGDYNEQFF. In DNA, the CDR3 is TGTGCCAGCAGCCAAGAGATGGGGGACTACAATGAGCAGTTCTTC.

This clonotype was detected ten times or more. The J gene is TRBJ1-4, the V gene TRBV12-3 or TRBV12-4; tentatively, D is TRBD1 (5 bases). Deletions cut 4 bases from V and 8 bases from J, with 11 bases between. CDR3 size: 13 residues. The CDR3 DNA reads TGTGCCAGCAGTTCGGGGGTCGAGGAAAAACTGTTTTTT. This sequence encodes CASSSGVEEKLFF.

To note about this clonotype: One end of the junction fails to match germline, which may point to a read error. The V and J genes are TRBV28 and TRBJ2-1, with 12 nucleotides matching TRBD2. The CDR3 runs 19 residues. Germline V gives CDR1 MDHEN, CDR2 SYDVKM. As DNA, the CDR3 is TGCGCCAGCAGCCGACCCCCGTCGGGACTAGCGGGCCGTTACAATGAGCAGTTCTTC. The encoded protein is CASSRPPSGLAGRYNEQFF. Full variable domain (remainder filled in from reference TRBV28 and TRBJ2-1): DVKVTQSSRYLVKRTGEKVFLECVQDMDHENMFWYRQDPGLGLRLIYFSYDVKMKEKGDIPEGYSVSREKKERFSLILESASTNQTSMYLCASSRPPSGLAGRYNEQFFGPGTRLTVL.

This clonotype has at least ten counts. The rearrangement joins TRBV2 to TRBJ1-5, with D maybe TRBD1 (6 bases). V was pared by 5 bases and J by 5 bases, with 19 bases between. The length of the CDR3 is 16 residues. CDR1 and CDR2 from the germline V gene are SNHLY and FYNNEI. The CDR3 protein is CASSNRDTRSYQPQHF. The CDR3 DNA follows: TGTGCCAGCAGTAACAGGGACACCAGATCCTATCAGCCCCAGCATTTT.

J is TRBJ1-5 and V is TRBV4-1; 10 bases align to TRBD1. The CDR3 covers 15 residues. The J segment lost 5 bases and the V segment lost 0 bases, leaving 1 base of the junction unmatched. CDR1 is MGHRA and CDR2 is YSYEKL in the germline V gene. CDR3 nucleotide sequence: TGCGCCAGCAGCCAAGAGGACAGGGGGGATCAGCCCCAGCATTTT. Protein: CASSQEDRGDQPQHF.

This clonotype was picked up a small number of times. The germline gene is not matched at one end of the junction; a read error may be the cause. The rearrangement links TRBV19 to TRBJ2-3; possibly TRBD2 for D (5 bases). The CDR3 has 13 amino acids. CDR1 is LNHDA, CDR2 SQIVND, per germline (reference sequence). The DNA for the CDR3 is TGTGCCAGTAATCCTGGGAGCACAGATACACAGTATTTT. It is translated as CASNPGSTDTQYF.

The chain carries TRBV12-3 or TRBV12-4 and TRBJ1-5; 7 positions match TRBD1. V shed 3 bases, J shed 5 bases, and the junction held 4 bases outside the gene matches. The CDR3 totals 14 residues. CDR3 region: CASSFRTGDQPQHF. CDR3 DNA sequence: TGTGCCAGCAGTTTCCGGACAGGAGATCAGCCCCAGCATTTT.

This clonotype was recorded many times. This chain uses TRBV30 with TRBJ2-1; D perhaps matches TRBD1 (6 bases). The germline CDR1 and CDR2 sequences are GTSNPN and SVGIG (reference sequence). CDR3 length: 13 residues. The V end was cut by 7 bases, the J end by 5 bases, with 15 bases between. The CDR3 region has the DNA TGTGCCTTTTCCGGGACATCAGACAATGAGCAGTTCTTC. Protein: CAFSGTSDNEQFF.

The count of this clonotype is one. One end of the junction fails to match germline, which may point to a read error. As DNA, the CDR3 is TGCGGTGCTAGAGCGGCGGGGACCGGGGAGCTGTTTTTT. Translating gives CGARAAGTGELFF. This chain connects TRBV20-1 to TRBJ2-2; D is perhaps TRBD2 (6 bases). The CDR3 runs to 13 residues. The germline CDR1 and CDR2 sequences are DFQATT and SNEGSKA (reference sequence).

This clonotype was observed at least ten times. The chain links TRBV12-3 or TRBV12-4 to TRBJ1-2; D is ambiguous. The V end was cut by 3 bases, the J end by 3 bases, with 8 bases between. The CDR3 is 13 residues long. The CDR3 DNA reads as TGTGCCAGCAGTTTGGGCCCGGACTATGGCTACACCTTC. Its translation is CASSLGPDYGYTF.

As regards this clonotype: This clone may be a read error of a much larger clone one base away. V usage is TRBV12-3 or TRBV12-4 and J usage is TRBJ2-1; 9 bases are shared with TRBD2. The J call may be incorrect, as the DNA end agrees better with TRBJ2-7. The CDR3 has 15 residues. The CDR3 protein is CASSFSGRGYNEQYF. CDR3 coding DNA: TGTGCCAGCAGTTTTAGCGGGAGAGGTTACAATGAGCAGTACTTC.

The V and J genes are TRBV29-1 and TRBJ2-3; D call uncertain. The CDR3 is 12 amino acids. V shed 7 bases and J shed 0 bases, with 8 bases lying between them. Germline V gene sequence: CDR1 SQVTM, CDR2 ANQGSEA. Here the CDR3 reads CSAPQSTDTQYF. CDR3 bases: TGCAGCGCCCCACAAAGCACAGATACGCAGTATTTT.

This clonotype occurred many times. The genes are TRBV24-1 and TRBJ1-2, with 12 bases aligning to TRBD1. Trimming cost V 3 bases and J 6 bases; bases outside gene matches: 4. The germline gives CDR1 KGHDR, CDR2 SFDVKD. This CDR3 has 15 residues. CDR3 DNA sequence: TGTGCCACCAGTGATCCGGGACAGGGGGCACATGGCTACACCTTC. This translates into CATSDPGQGAHGYTF.

This clonotype was observed many times. The chain is built from TRBV7-2 and TRBJ1-2; 10 positions match TRBD1. V lost 5 bases, J lost 4 bases, and 10 bases stayed unmatched. Per germline, CDR1 SGHTA and CDR2 FQGNSA. This CDR3 is built from 16 residues. The CDR3 DNA reads as TGTGCCAGCAGCGCCGGGGGACAGGGGCCATCCTATGGCTACACCTTC. This gives the protein CASSAGGQGPSYGYTF.

This clonotype was counted between two and nine times. The CDR3 coding sequence is TGTGCCAGTAGTATAGTCGGCCACAGGGTTCGCAACACTGAAGCTTTCTTT. Translating it yields CASSIVGHRVRNTEAFF. The chain uses TRBV19 and TRBJ1-1, with D tentatively TRBD1 (6 bases). Germline loops: CDR1 LNHDA, CDR2 SQIVND (reference sequence). Trimming stripped 1 base from V and 2 bases from J, with 17 bases between. The CDR3 loop spans 17 amino acids.

This clonotype was seen only a few times. The chain has TRBV6-4 and TRBJ2-6; D perhaps matches TRBD1 (5 bases). V was pared by 7 bases and J by 4 bases, with 17 bases between. The CDR3 runs 16 residues. Germline V gene sequence: CDR1 MRHNA, CDR2 SNTAGT. CDR3 coding DNA: TGTGCCAGCAAATCGTCCCCAGGGTCAGGGGCCAACGTCCTGACTTTC. This codes for CASKSSPGSGANVLTF.

This clonotype was seen many times. The genes are TRBV12-3 or TRBV12-4 and TRBJ2-3, with 7 positions matching TRBD2. This CDR3 region has 14 residues. Trimming cost V 7 bases and J 6 bases; bases outside gene matches: 10. The CDR3 reads CASIKRGESDTQYF. CDR3 DNA: TGTGCCAGCATAAAGCGGGGTGAGTCGGATACGCAGTATTTT.

The sample holds many counts of this clonotype. The chain links TRBV20-1 to TRBJ1-5, with D uncertain. The V gene lost 3 bases and the J gene lost 0 bases, with 21 bases spanning the gap. The CDR3 runs 18 residues. Germline CDR1 and CDR2: DFQATT and SNEGSKA (reference sequence). The CDR3 sequence is CSASPHRKVGFSNQPQHF. The DNA for the CDR3 is TGCAGTGCTAGTCCCCACAGAAAGGTTGGCTTTAGCAATCAGCCCCAGCATTTT.

CDR3 loop: CASTPQGPVAGNTIYF. CDR3 in DNA: TGTGCCAGTACACCCCAGGGACCGGTAGCTGGAAACACCATATATTTT. V is TRBV19 and J is TRBJ1-3, with a weak D call TRBD1 (5 bases). V shed 7 bases and J shed 2 bases, with 18 bases lying between them. From germline, CDR1 is LNHDA and CDR2 SQIVND (reference sequence). This CDR3 region has 16 residues.

This clonotype was seen more than once but under ten times. The chain employs TRBV2 and TRBJ1-1; maybe TRBD1 (6 bases). CDR1 is SNHLY and CDR2 is FYNNEI in the germline V gene. This CDR3 has 14 residues. V was cut by 6 bases and J by 4 bases, with 15 bases left in between. The chain's CDR3 is CASSDRQVGTEAFF. In nucleotides, the CDR3 is TGTGCCAGCAGCGACCGACAGGTGGGCACTGAAGCTTTCTTT. The full variable domain, with the rest looked up from reference TRBV2 and TRBJ1-1, is EPEVTQTPSHQVTQMGQEVILRCVPISNHLYFYWYRQILGQKVEFLVSFYNNEISEKSEIFDDQFSVERPDGSNFTLKIRSTKLEDSAMYFCASSDRQVGTEAFFGQGTRLTVV.